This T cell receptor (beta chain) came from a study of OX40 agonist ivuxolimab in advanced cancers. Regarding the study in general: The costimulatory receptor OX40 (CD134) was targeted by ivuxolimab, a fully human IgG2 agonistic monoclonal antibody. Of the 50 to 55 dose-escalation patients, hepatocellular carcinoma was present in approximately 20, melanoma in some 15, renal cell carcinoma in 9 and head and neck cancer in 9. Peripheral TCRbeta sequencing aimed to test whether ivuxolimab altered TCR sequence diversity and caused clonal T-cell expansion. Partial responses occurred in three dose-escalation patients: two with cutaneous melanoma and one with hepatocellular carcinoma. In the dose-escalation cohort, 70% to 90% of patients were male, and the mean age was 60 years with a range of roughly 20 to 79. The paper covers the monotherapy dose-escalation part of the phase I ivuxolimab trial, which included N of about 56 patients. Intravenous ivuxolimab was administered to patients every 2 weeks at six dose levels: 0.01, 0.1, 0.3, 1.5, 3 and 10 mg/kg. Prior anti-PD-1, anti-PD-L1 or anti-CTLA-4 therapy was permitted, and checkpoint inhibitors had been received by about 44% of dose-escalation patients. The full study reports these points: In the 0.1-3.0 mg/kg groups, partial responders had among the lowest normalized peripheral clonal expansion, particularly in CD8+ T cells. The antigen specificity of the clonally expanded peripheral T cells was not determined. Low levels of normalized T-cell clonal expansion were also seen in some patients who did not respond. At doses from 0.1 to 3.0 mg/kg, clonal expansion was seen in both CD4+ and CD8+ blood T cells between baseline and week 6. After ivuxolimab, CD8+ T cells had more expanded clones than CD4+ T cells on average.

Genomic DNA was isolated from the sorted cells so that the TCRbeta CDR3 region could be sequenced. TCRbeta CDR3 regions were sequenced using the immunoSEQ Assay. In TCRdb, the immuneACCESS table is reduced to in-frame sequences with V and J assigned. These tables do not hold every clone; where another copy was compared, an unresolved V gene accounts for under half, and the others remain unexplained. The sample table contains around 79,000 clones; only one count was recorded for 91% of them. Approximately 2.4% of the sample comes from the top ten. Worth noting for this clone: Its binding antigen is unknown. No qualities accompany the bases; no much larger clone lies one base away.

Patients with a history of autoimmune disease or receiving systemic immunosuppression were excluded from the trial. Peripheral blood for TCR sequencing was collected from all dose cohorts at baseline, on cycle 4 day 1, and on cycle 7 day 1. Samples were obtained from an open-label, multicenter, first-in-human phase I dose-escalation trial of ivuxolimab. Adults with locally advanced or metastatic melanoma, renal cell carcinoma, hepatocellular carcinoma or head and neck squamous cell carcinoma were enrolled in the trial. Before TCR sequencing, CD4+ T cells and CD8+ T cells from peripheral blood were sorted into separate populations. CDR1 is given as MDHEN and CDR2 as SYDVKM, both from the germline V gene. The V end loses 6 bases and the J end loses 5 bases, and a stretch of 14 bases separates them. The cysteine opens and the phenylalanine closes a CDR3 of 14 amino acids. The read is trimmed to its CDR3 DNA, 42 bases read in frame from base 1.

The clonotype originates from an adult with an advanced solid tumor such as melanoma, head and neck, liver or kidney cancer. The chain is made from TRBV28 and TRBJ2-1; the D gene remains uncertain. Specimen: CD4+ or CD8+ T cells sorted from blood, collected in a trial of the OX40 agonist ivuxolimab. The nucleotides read TGTGCCAGCAGCCCCCCCAAGCGTGACAATGAGCAGTTCTTC. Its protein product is CASSPPKRDNEQFF.